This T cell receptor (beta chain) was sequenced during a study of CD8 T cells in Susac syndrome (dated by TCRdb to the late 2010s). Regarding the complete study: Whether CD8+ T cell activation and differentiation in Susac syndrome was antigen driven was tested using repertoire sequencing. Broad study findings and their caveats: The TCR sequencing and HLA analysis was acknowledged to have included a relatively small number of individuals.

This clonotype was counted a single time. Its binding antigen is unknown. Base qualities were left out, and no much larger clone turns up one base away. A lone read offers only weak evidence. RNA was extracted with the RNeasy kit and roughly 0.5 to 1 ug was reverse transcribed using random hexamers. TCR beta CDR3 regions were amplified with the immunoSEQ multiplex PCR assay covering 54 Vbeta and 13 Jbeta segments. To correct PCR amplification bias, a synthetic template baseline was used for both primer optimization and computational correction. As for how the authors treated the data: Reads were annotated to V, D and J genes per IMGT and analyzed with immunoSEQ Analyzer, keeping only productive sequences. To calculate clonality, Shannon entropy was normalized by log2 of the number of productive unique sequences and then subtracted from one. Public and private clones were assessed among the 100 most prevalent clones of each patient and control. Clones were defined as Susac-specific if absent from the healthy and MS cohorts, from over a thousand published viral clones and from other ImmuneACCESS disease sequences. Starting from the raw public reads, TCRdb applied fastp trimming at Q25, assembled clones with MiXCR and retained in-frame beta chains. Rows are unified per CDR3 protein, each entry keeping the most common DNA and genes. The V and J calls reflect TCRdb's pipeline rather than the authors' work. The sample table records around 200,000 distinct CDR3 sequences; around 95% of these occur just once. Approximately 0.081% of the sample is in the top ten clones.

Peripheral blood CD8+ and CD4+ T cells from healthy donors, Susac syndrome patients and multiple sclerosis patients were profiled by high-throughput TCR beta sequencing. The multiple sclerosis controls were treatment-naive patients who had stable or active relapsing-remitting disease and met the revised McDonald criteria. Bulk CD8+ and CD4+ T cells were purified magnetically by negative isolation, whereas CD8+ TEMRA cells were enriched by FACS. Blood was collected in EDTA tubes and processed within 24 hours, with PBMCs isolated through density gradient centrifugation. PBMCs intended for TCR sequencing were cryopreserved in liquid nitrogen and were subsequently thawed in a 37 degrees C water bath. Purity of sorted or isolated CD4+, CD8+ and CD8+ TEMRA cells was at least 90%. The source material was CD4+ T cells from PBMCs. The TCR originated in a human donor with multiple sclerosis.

CDR3 loop: CASSQDHSTGARAQYF. The nucleotides read TGTGCCAGCAGCCAAGATCACTCCACGGGAGCGAGGGCCCAGTACTTC. In this chain, TRBV3-1 is recombined with TRBJ2-5; the D gene is possibly TRBD2, with 6 bases matching. V is cut by 0 bases and J by 9 bases, and the space between the germline ends is 20 bases. According to the germline V gene (reference sequence), CDR1 reads LGHDT and CDR2 reads YNNKEL. Including the terminal cysteine and phenylalanine, the CDR3 comprises 16 residues. Only the CDR3 portion is preserved as DNA: 48 bases, with reading frame beginning at the first base.